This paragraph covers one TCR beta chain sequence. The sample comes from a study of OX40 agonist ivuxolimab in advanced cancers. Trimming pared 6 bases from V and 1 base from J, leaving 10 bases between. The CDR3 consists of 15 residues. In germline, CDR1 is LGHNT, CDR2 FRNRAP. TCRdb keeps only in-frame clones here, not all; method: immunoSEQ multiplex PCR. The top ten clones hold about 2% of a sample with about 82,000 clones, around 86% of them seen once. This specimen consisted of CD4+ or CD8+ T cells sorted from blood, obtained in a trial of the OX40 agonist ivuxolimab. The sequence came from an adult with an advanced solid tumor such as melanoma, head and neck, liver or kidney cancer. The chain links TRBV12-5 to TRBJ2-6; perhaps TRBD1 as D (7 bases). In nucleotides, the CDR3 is TGTGCTAGTGGACAGGGGACTTCTGGGGCCAACGTCCTGACTTTC. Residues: CASGQGTSGANVLTF.